The following is a T cell receptor beta chain sequence with its context. Its antigen remains unidentified. TCRdb redid the calling of the 5' RACE reads with MiXCR, one entry per CDR3 protein. The data contain 130,000 or so distinct CDR3 sequences, 15% to 20% of them singletons. The CDR3 spans 14 residues. The V end lost 4 bases, the J end lost 0 bases, and 13 bases lay between the germline ends. CDR1 DFQATT and CDR2 SNEGSKA come from the germline V gene (reference sequence). The data were obtained in a study of CD8 T cells in ankylosing spondylitis. Study-wide results and limits: Disease-linked clones reportedly concentrated significantly in matched ankylosing spondylitis synovial fluid. Reactive arthritis synovial fluid and blood previously showed some of these motif variants. Seemingly distinctive of ankylosing spondylitis blood was a TCR beta motif formed by eight highly homologous variants.

The J gene is TRBJ2-7, the V gene TRBV20-1; possibly TRBD2 for D (6 bases). The material sequenced was blood, either unsorted or a sorted T cell fraction (not recorded which). The TCR comes from a male donor with ankylosing spondylitis. The CDR3 loop reads CSATPIGGSYEQYF. CDR3 nucleotides: TGCAGTGCTACCCCGATCGGGGGCTCCTACGAGCAGTACTTC.